A selection of T cell receptor beta chains follows, all from one sample in a study of T cells after posttransplantation cyclophosphamide. Assay: immunoSEQ multiplex PCR; the TCRdb copy retains only in-frame clones and omits some. The counts give about 41,000 clones, none of them seen only once; 5.9% is held by the top ten. The sample consisted of PBMCs. The receptors were gathered from a man aged 25 to 40 in good health and a related stem cell transplant donor. The CDR3 runs from the conserved cysteine through the conserved F or W. A D gene is named only where the DNA matches it firmly. Clone size appears in some rows only: once, few, many, or a class for an expanded clone.

J gene | D gene | V gene | clone size | CDR3 protein | CDR3 DNA
TRBJ1-1 | TRBD1 | TRBV7-2 | many | CASSPEGAVDTEAFF | TGTGCCAGCAGCCCCGAGGGGGCGGTAGACACTGAAGCTTTCTTT
TRBJ1-2 | NA | TRBV6-6 | many | CASSYSMAANYGYTF | TGTGCCAGCAGTTACTCGATGGCAGCTAACTATGGCTACACCTTC
TRBJ1-2 | TRBD1 | TRBV19 | many | CASTHPATGDGYTF | TGTGCCAGTACTCATCCTGCGACAGGGGATGGCTACACCTTC
TRBJ2-7 | TRBD2 | TRBV11-2 | many | CASSPGLAGPYEQYF | TGTGCCAGCAGCCCGGGACTAGCGGGGCCTTACGAGCAGTACTTC
TRBJ2-5 | NA | TRBV5-4 | few | CASSLRTAQETQYF | TGTGCCAGCAGCTTGAGGACAGCTCAAGAGACCCAGTACTTC
TRBJ1-3 | NA | TRBV6-5 | many | CASTEGASGNTIYF | TGTGCCAGCACCGAAGGGGCCTCTGGAAACACCATATATTTT
TRBJ2-7 | TRBD1 | TRBV5-6 | many | CASSSDRVFSYEQYF | TGTGCCAGCAGCTCCGACAGGGTTTTCTCCTACGAGCAGTACTTC
TRBJ2-5 | NA | TRBV4-3 | many | CASSQVWGVSGETQYF | TGCGCCAGCAGCCAAGTGTGGGGGGTGTCGGGAGAGACCCAGTACTTC
TRBJ1-6 | NA | TRBV6-2/TRBV6-3 | many | CASSLQTGFTSPLHF | TGTGCCAGCAGTCTACAAACAGGGTTTACTTCACCCCTCCACTTT
TRBJ2-7 | NA | TRBV7-2 | NA | CASSLAGDYEQYF | TGTGCCAGCAGCTTAGCAGGGGACTACGAGCAGTACTTC
TRBJ1-5 | NA | TRBV19 | many | CASSPTGYSNQPQHF | TGTGCCAGTAGCCCGACAGGTTATAGCAATCAGCCCCAGCATTTT
TRBJ2-2 | NA | TRBV5-8 | many | CASSSLGTNTGELFF | TGTGCCAGCAGTTCACTAGGGACGAACACCGGGGAGCTGTTTTTT
TRBJ1-5 | NA | TRBV7-9 | many | CASSLSIQPQHF | TGTGCCAGCAGCTTATCCATCCAGCCCCAGCATTTT
TRBJ1-1 | NA | TRBV7-3 | many | CASSLIPGAAEAFF | TGTGCCAGCAGCTTAATACCAGGGGCTGCTGAAGCTTTCTTT